This T cell receptor beta chain was sequenced in a study of T cells after somatic rescue of genetic block (dated by TCRdb to 2020 to 2021). The study in broad terms: What the study looked at was long-term robustness, specifically in a T-cell system that came about through somatic rescue of a genetic block in T-cell development.

A note on this clone: Its cognate antigen has yet to be identified. Per-base quality was not reported, and no clone a single base away is much larger than it.

The library was generated by the immunoSEQ multiplex PCR assay. The table comes from immuneACCESS by way of TCRdb, which keeps in-frame sequences with V and J called. Part of the clones is missing from these tables; in studies checked, under half for an unresolved V gene and the rest for unknown reasons. The sample table records about 72,000 clones; approximately 90% of these occur just once. The ten largest clones represent approximately 3% of the sample. Taken from the germline V gene, the CDR1 and CDR2 loops are SQVTM and ANQGSEA. Counted from cysteine to phenylalanine, this CDR3 has 12 amino acids. Kept here is only the CDR3 DNA, which spans 36 bases and is read in frame from base 1. Trimmed from V: 6 bases; trimmed from J: 1 base; junction bases lacking a gene match: 1.

The sample taken for sequencing was peripheral blood mononuclear cells (PBMCs). This chain joins TRBV29-1 to TRBJ2-5; 8 central nucleotides agree with TRBD2. This sequence originates from a man aged 25 to 40. The bases are TGCAGCGTCGGGGGGGCCCAAGAGACCCAGTACTTC. Protein translation: CSVGGAQETQYF.